The 17 T cell receptor beta chains in this list originate from one sample, sequenced in a study of blood T cell repertoires in COVID-19. Data came from immunoSEQ multiplex PCR; TCRdb stores just in-frame clones and leaves some out. This sample has 200,000 to 250,000 clones, with 65% to 90% found just once. The sample comprised peripheral blood. These receptors were obtained from a human donor in a cohort sampled during active COVID-19.

The CDR3 DNA reads as TGTGCCAGTGCAGAGTGGGGCGCGGGCAATCAGCCCCAGCATTTT. Amino acids: CASAEWGAGNQPQHF. The chain joins TRBV19 to TRBJ1-5; possible D gene TRBD1, 5 bases. There are 15 residues in the CDR3. The V gene's germline CDR1 is LNHDA and CDR2 SQIVND (reference sequence). Trimming removed 8 bases at V and 2 bases at J, with 16 bases between. Full variable domain (missing parts from reference TRBV19 and TRBJ1-5): DGGITQSPKYLFRKEGQNVTLSCEQNLNHDAMYWYRQDPGQGLRLIYYSQIVNDFQKGDIAEGYSVSREKKESFPLTVTSAQKNPTAFYLCASAEWGAGNQPQHFGDGTRLSIL.

The chain has TRBV9 and TRBJ2-7, with 9 bases identical to TRBD1. The trim removed 3 bases at V and 4 bases at J, leaving 8 bases unmatched. The CDR3 sequence is 15 residues long. The germline V gene encodes CDR1 SGDLS and CDR2 YYNGEE. The CDR3 here is CASSALQGASYEQYF. The CDR3 bases are TGTGCCAGCAGCGCGCTACAGGGGGCGAGTTACGAGCAGTACTTC. Filled out from reference TRBV9 and TRBJ2-7, the complete variable domain reads DSGVTQTPKHLITATGQRVTLRCSPRSGDLSVYWYQQSLDQGLQFLIQYYNGEERAKGNILERFSAQQFPDLHSELNLSSLELGDSALYFCASSALQGASYEQYFGPGTRLTVT.

The chain recombines TRBV3-1 (or the pseudogene TRBV3-2) with TRBJ1-1; the D is unclear. The CDR3 is 16 residues long. Germline CDR1 is LGHDT and CDR2 is YNNKEL (reference sequence). V shed 0 bases and J shed 0 bases, with 11 bases lying between them. The CDR3 here is CASSQEQRRLNTEAFF. In DNA form, the CDR3 reads TGTGCCAGCAGCCAAGAGCAGCGACGCTTGAACACTGAAGCTTTCTTT.

This sequence joins TRBV4-3 and TRBJ1-1; 10 bases are a match to TRBD1. Trimming took 0 bases from V and 5 from J; bases not matched to a gene: 18. This CDR3 region has 20 residues. Germline V gene data show CDR1 as LGHNA and CDR2 as YSLEER. DNA of the CDR3: TGCGCCAGCAGCCAAGATCTCAATCTTGGACAGGGGGGGTGGTATACTGAAGCTTTCTTT. It specifies CASSQDLNLGQGGWYTEAFF.

The gene calls are TRBV6-4 and TRBJ1-1, with D maybe TRBD1 (5 bases). This CDR3 is built from 16 residues. V shed 5 bases and J shed 0 bases, with 16 bases lying between them. In germline, CDR1 is MRHNA, CDR2 SNTAGT. CDR3 region: CASSSRDAGVNTEAFF. CDR3 sequence (DNA): TGTGCCAGCAGTTCTCGGGACGCGGGAGTGAACACTGAAGCTTTCTTT.

This sequence joins TRBV30 and TRBJ1-2; 10 bases agree with TRBD1. Trimming removed 8 bases from V and 8 bases from J; junction bases left unmatched: 5. Per germline, CDR1 GTSNPN and CDR2 SVGIG (reference sequence). The CDR3 consists of 11 residues. The CDR3 nucleotides read TGTGCCCGGGACAGGGGAGACGGCTACACCTTC. Amino acids: CARDRGDGYTF.

This chain links TRBV11-3 with TRBJ2-4; the D gene is possibly TRBD1 (5 bases). CDR3 length: 13 residues. Trimming cost V 2 bases and J 3 bases, with 5 bases left between them. The germline CDR1 and CDR2 sequences are SGHNT and YENEEA. The CDR3 is CASSLTGKNIQYF. CDR3 sequence (DNA): TGTGCCAGCAGCTTAACAGGCAAAAACATTCAGTACTTC.

This clone was seen just once. The chain is built from TRBV2 and TRBJ2-7, with TRBD2 matching over 10 bases. Germline CDR1 and CDR2: SNHLY and FYNNEI. The CDR3 is 14 residues long. Trimming at V came to 6 bases and at J to 5 bases, leaving 7 bases not matched to a gene. The CDR3 DNA follows: TGTGCCAGCAGCAGTTCAGCGGGAGGGAACGAGCAGTACTTC. It codes for CASSSSAGGNEQYF.

The chain uses TRBV3-1 (or the pseudogene TRBV3-2) and TRBJ2-3, with 8 bases lining up with TRBD2. V lost 3 bases and J lost 3; bases outside the gene matches: 20. Germline CDR1 and CDR2: LGHDT and YNNKEL (reference sequence). This CDR3 has 20 residues. Written as DNA, the CDR3 is TGTGCCAGCAGCCATCCCCCCCAGACGGCAGGACTAGCAAAAACAGATACGCAGTATTTT. Residues: CASSHPPQTAGLAKTDTQYF.

This clone occurred a few times. This rearrangement joins TRBV7-9 to TRBJ1-2; D is uncertain. CDR3 length equals 13 residues. V was cut by 3 bases and J by 8 bases, with 13 bases left in between. Germline CDR1 SEHNR, CDR2 FQNEAQ (reference sequence). The CDR3 spells CASSLRAGKGYTF. DNA of the CDR3: TGTGCCAGCAGCTTGAGGGCAGGAAAGGGCTACACCTTC.

Only a few counts were recorded for this clone. The genes are TRBV6-2 or TRBV6-3 and TRBJ2-7; 7 positions match TRBD1. This CDR3 region has 15 residues. Trimming removed 4 bases from V and 2 bases from J; junction bases left unmatched: 8. CDR1 MNHEY and CDR2 SVGEGT come from the germline V gene. CDR3 region: CASSSADRRTYEQYF. The CDR3 DNA is TGTGCCAGCAGTTCCGCGGACAGGAGAACCTACGAGCAGTACTTC.

This chain links TRBV6-2 or TRBV6-3 with TRBJ2-7; the D gene is possibly TRBD1 (5 bases). In germline, CDR1 is MNHEY, CDR2 SVGEGT. This CDR3 is built from 15 residues. The V end lost 4 bases, the J end lost 7 bases, and 20 bases lay between the germline ends. The CDR3 spells CASSSQGRGPTEQYF. For the CDR3, the DNA is TGTGCCAGCAGTTCCCAGGGAAGGGGTCCTACTGAGCAGTACTTC.

This chain links TRBV4-3 with TRBJ1-2; D is possibly TRBD1 (5 bases). V lost 5 bases and J lost 4, with 14 bases in between. This CDR3 contains 14 residues. Germline-derived CDR1 and CDR2 are LGHNA and YSLEER. CDR3 coding DNA: TGCGCCAGCAGCGCTACCAGGGCCGGCTATGGCTACACCTTC. Translating it yields CASSATRAGYGYTF.

This chain joins TRBV10-3 and TRBJ2-1; D might be TRBD2 (6 bases). The V and J ends lost 6 bases and 9 bases respectively, with 12 bases between them. This CDR3 has 12 residues. Per germline, CDR1 ENHRY and CDR2 SYGVKD. The CDR3 protein is CAISLGRGEQFF. For the CDR3, the DNA is TGTGCCATCAGCCTCGGGAGAGGTGAGCAGTTCTTC.

This chain links TRBV28 with TRBJ1-2; D may be TRBD1 (5 bases). The ends were cut back, 4 bases at V and 2 bases at J, with 8 bases in the middle. This CDR3 is built from 13 residues. Germline CDR1 reads MDHEN; CDR2 reads SYDVKM. The CDR3 DNA reads as TGTGCCAGCAGTTCGACAGAAAACTATGGCTACACCTTC. Protein sequence: CASSSTENYGYTF.

V and J are TRBV6-2 or TRBV6-3 and TRBJ2-7; the match to TRBD1 covers 10 bases. From germline, CDR1 is MNHEY and CDR2 SVGEGT. J lost 6 bases, V lost 1 base, and 3 bases had no gene match. The CDR3 is 14 amino acids. CDR3 coding DNA: TGTGCCAGCAGTTACTTCGGGACAGGGGTCGAGCAGTACTTC. It yields the protein CASSYFGTGVEQYF.

The gene calls are TRBV29-1 and TRBJ2-7; 12 nucleotides agree with TRBD2. Germline values: CDR1 SQVTM, CDR2 ANQGSEA. The CDR3 runs to 17 residues. The J segment lost 1 base and the V segment lost 1 base, leaving 8 bases of the junction unmatched. As DNA, the CDR3 is TGCAGCGTTGAAGGGCTAGCGGGAGGGCCCAGGTCCTACGAGCAGTACTTC. This sequence encodes CSVEGLAGGPRSYEQYF.